This T cell receptor (beta chain) derives from a study of blood T cell repertoires in COVID-19. This CDR3 region has 15 residues. The J segment lost 10 bases and the V segment lost 6 bases, leaving 10 bases of the junction unmatched. Germline loops: CDR1 KGHSH, CDR2 LQKENI. Generated by immunoSEQ multiplex PCR, the TCRdb table keeps only in-frame clones and is missing some. This sample has some 400,000 clones, with approximately 93% found just once. The specimen was PBMCs or T cells enriched from blood (not recorded which). The chain employs TRBV18 and TRBJ1-6; 9 nucleotides align to TRBD1. The TCR comes from a woman aged 40 to 50 who had been exposed to COVID-19. The CDR3 sequence is CASSLRDRGGSPLHF. CDR3 in DNA: TGTGCCAGCTCGCTCCGAGACAGGGGGGGATCACCCCTCCACTTT.